Below, 23 T cell receptor beta chains from the same sample are listed, as sequenced in a study of molecular identifiers for immune sequencing clone quantification. TCRdb redid the calling of the PCR reads with MiXCR, one entry per CDR3 protein. The table lists under 800,000 distinct CDR3 sequences, 25% of them singletons. What was sequenced was naive CD8+ T cells from blood, with Jurkat cell RNA spiked in. Subset here: FACS-sorted CD8+CD4-CCR7+CD45RA+ naive T cells. The receptors derive from a human donor in good health. Some libraries in this study had Jurkat cell RNA spiked in.

This clonotype was counted a few times. The V and J genes are TRBV7-9 and TRBJ2-5, with D perhaps matching TRBD2 (5 bases). This CDR3 has 16 amino acids. Germline-derived CDR1 and CDR2 are SEHNR and FQNEAQ (reference sequence). The V and J ends lost 4 bases and 5 bases respectively, with 20 bases between them. CDR3 region: CASSSNRAPRRETQYF. The CDR3 DNA reads TGTGCCAGCAGCTCCAACCGGGCCCCAAGGAGGGAGACCCAGTACTTC.

The chain joins TRBV7-6 to TRBJ1-1; TRBD1 matches at 12 bases. The CDR3 totals 15 residues. The V gene's germline CDR1 is SGHVS and CDR2 FNYEAQ. The ends lost 5 bases at V and 5 bases at J; junction bases unmatched: 6. The CDR3 DNA reads TGTGCCAGCAGCGCGGGACAGGGGGCAGGTACTGAAGCTTTCTTT. It is translated as CASSAGQGAGTEAFF. The whole variable domain, remainder taken from reference TRBV7-6 and TRBJ1-1, is GAGVSQSPRYKVTKRGQDVALRCDPISGHVSLYWYRQALGQGPEFLTYFNYEAQQDKSGLPNDRFSAERPEGSISTLTIQRTEQRDSAMYRCASSAGQGAGTEAFFGQGTRLTVV.

To note about this clonotype: A much larger clone differs from this one at a single base, so this may be a read error. The chain uses TRBV5-6 and TRBJ2-7, with no clear D. Germline V gene sequence: CDR1 SGHDT, CDR2 YYEEEE. V shed 3 bases and J shed 2 bases, with 15 bases lying between them. CDR3 length equals 15 residues. The CDR3 loop reads CASSSDSGVAYEQYF. CDR3 nucleotides: TGTGCCAGCAGCTCGGATAGTGGGGTAGCCTACGAGCAGTACTTC.

This clonotype has only one observation. This chain links TRBV24-1 with TRBJ2-3; D possibly corresponds to TRBD2 (6 bases). Germline V gene data show CDR1 as KGHDR and CDR2 as SFDVKD. The CDR3 totals 17 residues. Trimming stripped 5 bases from V and 3 bases from J, with 20 bases between. This CDR3 reads CATSVGLLGRGTDTQYF. The CDR3 nucleotides read TGTGCCACCAGTGTGGGCTTGCTCGGGAGAGGTACAGATACGCAGTATTTT.

The genes are TRBV5-6 and TRBJ2-3, with TRBD1 matching 7 bases. V gave up 1 base and J gave up 0 bases; unmatched junction bases: 11. CDR1 is SGHDT and CDR2 is YYEEEE in the germline V gene. This CDR3 contains 18 residues. The CDR3 loop is CASSLSVGPGGSTDTQYF. The CDR3 DNA is TGTGCCAGCAGCTTGAGTGTAGGCCCAGGGGGTAGCACAGATACGCAGTATTTT.

This clonotype was counted ten times or more. The chain links TRBV7-2 to TRBJ2-5; no clear D. This CDR3 region has 13 residues. V lost 6 bases, J lost 3 bases, and 11 bases lay in between. The V gene's germline CDR1 is SGHTA and CDR2 FQGNSA. CDR3 region: CASSSWHEETQYF. The CDR3 DNA reads TGTGCCAGCAGTTCCTGGCATGAAGAGACCCAGTACTTC.

The table lists this clonotype with many counts. This chain uses TRBV6-5 with TRBJ2-5, with no clear D. Trimming pared 3 bases from V and 1 base from J, leaving 9 bases between. The CDR3 covers 14 residues. Per the germline V gene, CDR1 is MNHEY and CDR2 is SVGAGI. The CDR3 is CASSYSAIQETQYF. DNA of the CDR3: TGTGCCAGCAGTTATTCGGCAATCCAAGAGACCCAGTACTTC.

The chain has TRBV5-3 and TRBJ1-4, with D possibly being TRBD1 (5 bases). TRBV5-3 is reported as an ORF; its role is uncertain. Trimming removed 8 bases from V and 6 bases from J, with 20 bases in between. This CDR3 region has 15 residues. The CDR3 DNA reads TGTGCCAGCAGCCCCAGACAGTTGGTACATGAAAAACTGTTTTTT. Translation: CASSPRQLVHEKLFF.

This chain joins TRBV12-3 or TRBV12-4 and TRBJ2-1; 8 bases line up with TRBD2. Losses at the gene ends were 7 bases for V and 4 bases for J; bases not matched to a gene: 9. CDR3 length equals 15 residues. As DNA, the CDR3 is TGTGCCAGCAAGGTTAGCGGGGCGAGTTACAATGAGCAGTTCTTC. Its translation: CASKVSGASYNEQFF.

Many counts were recorded for this clonotype. The CDR3 spells CASSPGSEEDTQYF. The CDR3 DNA follows: TGTGCCAGCAGTCCCGGGAGTGAGGAGGATACGCAGTATTTT. The chain uses TRBV12-3 or TRBV12-4 and TRBJ2-3; maybe TRBD2 (6 bases). V dropped 5 bases and J dropped 6 bases, with 15 bases sitting between them. This CDR3 has 14 amino acids.

This clonotype was found a few times. The CDR3, as DNA: TGTGCCAGCAGCCCCGAGGGGGTGGGGGAAGCTTTCTTT. Translation gives CASSPEGVGEAFF. V usage is TRBV7-6 and J usage is TRBJ1-1, with D perhaps matching TRBD1 (6 bases). The CDR3 runs 13 residues. CDR1 and CDR2 from the germline V gene are SGHVS and FNYEAQ. With 5 bases removed from V and 8 bases from J, the gap between germline ends came to 15 bases.

This clonotype was found a few times. The genes are TRBV4-1 and TRBJ1-1; no clear D. CDR1 MGHRA and CDR2 YSYEKL come from the germline V gene. This CDR3 contains 15 residues. Deletions cut 3 bases from V and 0 bases from J, with 11 bases between. The CDR3 bases are TGCGCCAGCAGCCAGGTAGGTCATCTGAACACTGAAGCTTTCTTT. As protein: CASSQVGHLNTEAFF.

Note on this clonotype: Possible read error: a much larger clone is one base away. The rearrangement joins TRBV5-4 to TRBJ1-1; tentative D call: TRBD1 (5 bases). Germline assignment: CDR1 SGHNT and CDR2 YYREEE (reference sequence). The CDR3 sequence is 13 residues long. V lost 5 bases and J lost 6, with 14 bases in between. For the CDR3, the DNA is TGTGCCAGCAGTCCCGGGGGGTTCGCTGAAGCTTTCTTT. Protein sequence: CASSPGGFAEAFF.

There are many counts of this clonotype. This sequence joins TRBV28 and TRBJ2-3, with 9 bases that match TRBD2. V shed 9 bases and J 6 bases; nucleotides not matched to a gene: 10. The length of the CDR3 is 14 residues. CDR1 and CDR2 from the germline V gene are MDHEN and SYDVKM. CDR3 DNA: TGTGCCAGTGGACTAGCGCAAGTGTGGGATACGCAGTATTTT. It yields the protein CASGLAQVWDTQYF.

Concerning this clonotype: Because the CDR3 is missing its conserved closing phenylalanine or tryptophan, this is likely a read error. CDR3: CASSPGGVSYEQYL. The CDR3 region has the DNA TGCGCCAGCAGCCCGGGCGGGGTCTCCTACGAGCAGTACCTC. The rearrangement links TRBV4-1 to TRBJ2-7; perhaps TRBD2 as D (6 bases). This CDR3 comprises 14 residues. V lost 4 bases and J lost 0, with 10 bases in between. Germline V gene data show CDR1 as MGHRA and CDR2 as YSYEKL.

There are many counts of this clonotype. The chain combines TRBV7-9 with TRBJ1-1; 8 bases are a match to TRBD1. This CDR3 is built from 15 residues. V was clipped by 4 bases and J by 0 bases; unmatched bases: 4. In germline, CDR1 is SEHNR, CDR2 FQNEAQ (reference sequence). CDR3 nucleotide sequence: TGTGCCAGCAGCTCCAGACAGGGGATGAACACTGAAGCTTTCTTT. The encoded protein is CASSSRQGMNTEAFF.

The V and J genes are TRBV23-1 and TRBJ1-4; no clear D gene. TRBV23-1 qualifies as an ORF whose function is uncertain. Trimming took off 6 bases at V and 6 bases at J, with 17 bases between the two ends. The CDR3 runs 15 residues. The CDR3: CASRRGSREDEKLFF. The CDR3 bases are TGCGCCAGCAGAAGAGGGTCAAGGGAAGATGAAAAACTGTTTTTT.

The chain combines TRBV5-4 with TRBJ2-3; 9 nucleotides align to TRBD1. Losses at the gene ends were 2 bases for V and 2 bases for J; bases not matched to a gene: 6. The CDR3 is 16 amino acids. The V gene's germline CDR1 is SGHNT and CDR2 YYREEE (reference sequence). CDR3 sequence reads: CASSLPRTGVTDTQYF. The CDR3 DNA follows: TGTGCCAGCAGCTTACCACGGACAGGGGTCACAGATACGCAGTATTTT.

V and J are TRBV30 and TRBJ2-7; 7 nucleotides line up with TRBD1. Germline CDR1 reads GTSNPN; CDR2 reads SVGIG (reference sequence). J gave up 5 bases and V 2 bases, and 6 bases lay outside the gene matches. The CDR3 spans 13 residues. The CDR3 reads CAWSSGGGHEQYF. The CDR3 nucleotides are TGTGCCTGGAGTTCAGGGGGTGGCCACGAGCAGTACTTC.

This chain connects TRBV2 to TRBJ1-2, with 7 positions matching TRBD1. Germline V gene data show CDR1 as SNHLY and CDR2 as FYNNEI. After removal of 0 bases from V and 2 bases from J, the junction contained 6 bases not matched to a gene. CDR3 length equals 16 residues. CDR3 DNA sequence: TGTGCCAGCAGTGAAGCCCAGACAGGGCCAAACTATGGCTACACCTTC. The encoded protein is CASSEAQTGPNYGYTF.

This clonotype was picked up many times. The chain recombines TRBV9 with TRBJ2-3, with a possible D match to TRBD1 (6 bases). The germline gives CDR1 SGDLS, CDR2 YYNGEE. Deletions cut 0 bases from V and 4 bases from J, with 15 bases between. CDR3 length equals 16 residues. Here the CDR3 DNA reads TGTGCCAGCAGCGTAGCAGGGGTTCTACCTCCAGATACGCAGTATTTT. Translation gives CASSVAGVLPPDTQYF.

Regarding this clonotype: An end of the junction differs from the germline gene, which may be a read error. The rearrangement uses TRBV11-2 and TRBJ2-7, with unresolved D. CDR1 is SGHAT and CDR2 is FQNNGV in the germline V gene. The CDR3 extends over 12 amino acids. CDR3 coding DNA: TGTGCCAGCAGCTTAGTCCTATCCGAGCAGTGCTTC. It is translated as CASSLVLSEQCF. The full variable domain, with the rest looked up from reference TRBV11-2 and TRBJ2-7, is EAGVAQSPRYKIIEKRQSVAFWCNPISGHATLYWYQQILGQGPKLLIQFQNNGVVDDSQLPKDRFSAERLKGVDSTLKIQPAKLEDSAVYLCASSLVLSEQCFGPGTRLTVT.

V usage is TRBV7-9 and J usage is TRBJ2-5; 7 bases are shared with TRBD2. V lost 5 bases to trimming and J lost 4 bases; unmatched junction nucleotides: 10. In germline, CDR1 is SEHNR, CDR2 FQNEAQ (reference sequence). The CDR3 consists of 15 residues. The CDR3 coding sequence is TGTGCCAGCAGCCGGGGGGTGGCTCATCGAGAGACCCAGTACTTC. Its translation: CASSRGVAHRETQYF.